The entry below describes one T cell receptor beta chain. The data belong to a study of T cell changes during pregnancy in multiple sclerosis. The CDR3 spans 17 residues. CDR1 and CDR2 (germline): LNHDA, SQIVND (reference sequence). Trimming removed 4 bases from V and 3 bases from J; junction bases left unmatched: 7. The table came from immunoSEQ multiplex PCR; TCRdb's copy has only in-frame clones and leaves some out. The data show tens of thousands of clones, with around 92% seen just once and approximately 1.5% held by the top ten. This sequence joins TRBV19 and TRBJ2-1; the match to TRBD2 covers 12 bases. Source: peripheral blood, taken in the second trimester of pregnancy. The TCR originated in a female donor in good health, enrolled as a control in a pregnancy study. This chain's CDR3 is CASSKGGGLAGYNEQFF. CDR3 DNA: TGTGCCAGTAGTAAGGGGGGGGGACTAGCGGGCTACAATGAGCAGTTCTTC.